Sequencing of this TCR beta chain was carried out in a study of beta chain features in type 1 diabetes. Points from the study as a whole: Significant though moderate, a shortening of TCRB CDR3s appeared in all four CD4+ subsets of Type 1 diabetes patients. Any PCR bias toward short templates would affect both groups alike.

Expressed TCRB transcripts were sequenced, since all the RNA that had been isolated was reverse transcribed. This table comes from immunoSEQ multiplex PCR, and its TCRdb copy is limited to in-frame clones, with some not included. The sample includes roughly 150,000 clones, approximately 8.4% of them seen just once. Comments on this clone: The antigen remains undetermined.

Trimming took 0 bases from V and 4 from J; bases not matched to a gene: 11. Germline values: CDR1 LGHNA, CDR2 YSLEER. The length of the CDR3 is 18 residues. The TCR was taken from a man aged 18 to 30 with type 1 diabetes. J is TRBJ2-5 and V is TRBV4-3; 10 bases agree with TRBD2. Sequences were obtained from central memory CD4+ T cells from blood. CDR3 in amino acids: CASSQDAVSGRQGETQYF. CDR3 DNA sequence: TGCGCCAGCAGCCAAGACGCGGTTAGCGGGAGGCAGGGAGAGACCCAGTACTTC.